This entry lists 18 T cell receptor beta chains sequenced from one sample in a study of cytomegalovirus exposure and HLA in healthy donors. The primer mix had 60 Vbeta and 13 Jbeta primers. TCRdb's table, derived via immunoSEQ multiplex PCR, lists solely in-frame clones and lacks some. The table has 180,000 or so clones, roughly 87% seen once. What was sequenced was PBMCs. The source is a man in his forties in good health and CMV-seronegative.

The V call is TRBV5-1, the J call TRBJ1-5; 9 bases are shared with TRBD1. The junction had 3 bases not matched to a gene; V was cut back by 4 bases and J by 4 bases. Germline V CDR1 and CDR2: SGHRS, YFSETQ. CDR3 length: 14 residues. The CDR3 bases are TGCGCCAGCAGCCCCGGACAGGGGAATCAGCCCCAGCATTTT. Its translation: CASSPGQGNQPQHF.

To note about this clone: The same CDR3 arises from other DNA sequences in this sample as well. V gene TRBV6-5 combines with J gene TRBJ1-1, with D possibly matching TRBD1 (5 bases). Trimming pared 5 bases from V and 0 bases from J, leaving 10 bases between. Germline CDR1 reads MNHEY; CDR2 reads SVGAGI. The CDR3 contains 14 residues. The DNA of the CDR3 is TGTGCCAGCAGTCGTGACAGTCTGAACACTGAAGCTTTCTTT. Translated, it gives CASSRDSLNTEAFF.

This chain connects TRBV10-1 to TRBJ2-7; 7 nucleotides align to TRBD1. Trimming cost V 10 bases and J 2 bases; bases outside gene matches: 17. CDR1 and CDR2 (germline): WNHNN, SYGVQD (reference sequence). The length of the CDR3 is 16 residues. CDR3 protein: CATSLKGASAPYEQYF. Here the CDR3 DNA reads TGCGCCACCTCGTTGAAGGGGGCGAGTGCCCCCTACGAGCAGTACTTC.

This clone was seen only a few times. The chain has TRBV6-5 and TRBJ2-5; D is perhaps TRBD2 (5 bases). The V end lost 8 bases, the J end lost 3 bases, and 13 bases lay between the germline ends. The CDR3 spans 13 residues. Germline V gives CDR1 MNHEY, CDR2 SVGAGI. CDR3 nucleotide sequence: TGTGCCAGCGCGAGGACTGGTAAAGAGACCCAGTACTTC. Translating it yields CASARTGKETQYF.

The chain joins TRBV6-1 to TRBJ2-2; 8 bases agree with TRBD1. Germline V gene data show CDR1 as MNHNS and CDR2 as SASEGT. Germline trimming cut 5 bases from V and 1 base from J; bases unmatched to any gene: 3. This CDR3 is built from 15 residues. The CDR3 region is CASSTGQGNTGELFF. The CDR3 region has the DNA TGTGCCAGCAGTACCGGACAGGGGAACACCGGGGAGCTGTTTTTT.

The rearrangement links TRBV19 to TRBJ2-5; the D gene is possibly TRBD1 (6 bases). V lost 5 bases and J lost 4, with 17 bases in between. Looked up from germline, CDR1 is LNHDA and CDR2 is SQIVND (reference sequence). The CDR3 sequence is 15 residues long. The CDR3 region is CASSRDRDTLETQYF. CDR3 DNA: TGTGCCAGTAGTCGAGACCGGGACACTTTAGAGACCCAGTACTTC.

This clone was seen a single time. CDR3 residues: CASSFRGGPINEKLFF. The CDR3 DNA follows: TGTGCCAGCAGTTTTAGGGGCGGCCCTATTAATGAAAAACTGTTTTTT. The chain uses TRBV28 and TRBJ1-4; perhaps TRBD1 as D (5 bases). Germline CDR1 MDHEN, CDR2 SYDVKM. Trimming stripped 3 bases from V and 4 bases from J, with 15 bases between. This CDR3 spans 16 amino acids.

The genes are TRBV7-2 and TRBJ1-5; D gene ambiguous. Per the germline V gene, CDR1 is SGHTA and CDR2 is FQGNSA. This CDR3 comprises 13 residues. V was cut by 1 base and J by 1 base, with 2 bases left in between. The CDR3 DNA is TGTGCCAGCAGCTTAGTAAGCAATCAGCCCCAGCATTTT. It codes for CASSLVSNQPQHF.

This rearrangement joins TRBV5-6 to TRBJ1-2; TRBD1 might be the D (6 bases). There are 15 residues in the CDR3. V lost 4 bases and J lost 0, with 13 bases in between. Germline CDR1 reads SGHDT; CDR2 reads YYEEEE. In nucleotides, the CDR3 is TGTGCCAGCAGCCTCGAGACAGGTTCTAACTATGGCTACACCTTC. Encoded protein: CASSLETGSNYGYTF. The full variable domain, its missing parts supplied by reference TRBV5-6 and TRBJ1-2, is DAGVTQSPTHLIKTRGQQVTLRCSPKSGHDTVSWYQQALGQGPQFIFQYYEEEERQRGNFPDRFSGHQFPNYSSELNVNALLLGDSALYLCASSLETGSNYGYTFGSGTRLTVV.

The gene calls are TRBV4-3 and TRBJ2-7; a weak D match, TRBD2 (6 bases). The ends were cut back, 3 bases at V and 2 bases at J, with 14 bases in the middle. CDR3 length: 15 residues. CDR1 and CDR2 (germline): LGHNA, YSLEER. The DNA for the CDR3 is TGCGCCAGCAGCCACAGACTAGAAGGGACCTACGAGCAGTACTTC. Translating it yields CASSHRLEGTYEQYF.

CDR3 coding DNA: TGCGCCAGCAGCTTGGAAGGACAGAACACCGGGGAGCTGTTTTTT. Translated: CASSLEGQNTGELFF. The chain is built from TRBV5-1 and TRBJ2-2, with D possibly matching TRBD1 (5 bases). CDR1 is SGHRS and CDR2 is YFSETQ in the germline V gene. The length of the CDR3 is 15 residues. With 0 bases removed from V and 1 base from J, the gap between germline ends came to 7 bases.

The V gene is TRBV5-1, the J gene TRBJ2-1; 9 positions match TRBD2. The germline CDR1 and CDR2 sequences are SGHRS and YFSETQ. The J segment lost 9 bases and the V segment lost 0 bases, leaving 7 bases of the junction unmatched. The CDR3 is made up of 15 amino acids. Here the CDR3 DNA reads TGCGCCAGCAGCTTGGGTAGCGGGAGTTTCGGTGAGCAGTTCTTC. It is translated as CASSLGSGSFGEQFF.

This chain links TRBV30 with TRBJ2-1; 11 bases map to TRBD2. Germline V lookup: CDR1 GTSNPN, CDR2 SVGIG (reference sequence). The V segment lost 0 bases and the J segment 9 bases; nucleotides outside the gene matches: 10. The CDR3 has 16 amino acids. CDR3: CAWSVRGSGGAREQFF. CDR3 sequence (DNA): TGTGCCTGGAGTGTACGGGGTAGCGGGGGGGCGCGTGAGCAGTTCTTC.

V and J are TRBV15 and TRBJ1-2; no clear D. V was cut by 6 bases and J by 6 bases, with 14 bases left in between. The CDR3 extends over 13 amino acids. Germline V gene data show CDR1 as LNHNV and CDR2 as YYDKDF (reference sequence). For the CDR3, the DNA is TGTGCCACCAGTCCCGGGAGATCAGATGGCTACACCTTC. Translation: CATSPGRSDGYTF.

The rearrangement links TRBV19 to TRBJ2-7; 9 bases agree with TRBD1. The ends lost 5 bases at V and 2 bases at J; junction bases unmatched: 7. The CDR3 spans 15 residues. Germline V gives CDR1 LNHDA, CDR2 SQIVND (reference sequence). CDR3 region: CASSGTGGIAYEQYF. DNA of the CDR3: TGTGCCAGTAGTGGAACAGGGGGCATTGCCTACGAGCAGTACTTC.

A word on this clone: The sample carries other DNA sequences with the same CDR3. The CDR3 region has the DNA TGTGCCAGCTCACTCGGGACTAGCGGGAGTTCAGATACGCAGTATTTT. It codes for CASSLGTSGSSDTQYF. The rearrangement uses TRBV18 and TRBJ2-3; 14 bases are shared with TRBD2. Germline V gives CDR1 KGHSH, CDR2 LQKENI. CDR3 size: 16 residues. V was clipped by 4 bases and J by 4 bases; unmatched bases: 4.

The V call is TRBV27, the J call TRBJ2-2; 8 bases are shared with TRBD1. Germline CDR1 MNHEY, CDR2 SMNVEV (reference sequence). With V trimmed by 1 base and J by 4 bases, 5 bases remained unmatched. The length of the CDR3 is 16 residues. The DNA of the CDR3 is TGTGCCAGCAGTTTATTCAGCAGGGGGCTCACCGGGGAGCTGTTTTTT. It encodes CASSLFSRGLTGELFF.

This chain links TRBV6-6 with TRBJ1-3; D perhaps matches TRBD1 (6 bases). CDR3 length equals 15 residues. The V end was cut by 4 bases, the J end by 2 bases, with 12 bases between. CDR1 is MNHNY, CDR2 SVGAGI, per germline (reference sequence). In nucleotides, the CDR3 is TGTGCCAGCAGTTCCAATGACAGGACTGGAAACACCATATATTTT. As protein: CASSSNDRTGNTIYF.